This entry lists 25 T cell receptor beta chains sequenced from one sample in a study of human T cells and chemical hapten exposure. TCRdb reprocessed the RACE reads with MiXCR, giving one entry per CDR3 protein. The table has about 54,000 distinct CDR3 sequences, about 9.9% seen once. Described time point: patch test 2, 6 weeks after DPC sensitization. Treatment given: therapeutic diphenylcyclopropenone sensitization with weekly scalp DPC. The sequences come from whole blood, collected in connection with sensitization to the hapten diphenylcyclopropenone (DPC). The receptor source for this set is a woman between 45 and 60 years old with alopecia areata. Some clones in this sample may be carry-over from other donors' samples.

The table lists this clonotype with many counts. The rearrangement uses TRBV6-2 or TRBV6-3 and TRBJ2-4, with D possibly being TRBD2 (6 bases). The CDR3 runs 16 residues. Deletions cut 5 bases from V and 4 bases from J, with 18 bases between. CDR1 and CDR2 from the germline V gene are MNHEY and SVGEGT. CDR3 region: CASSHGGPGLKNIQYF. As DNA, the CDR3 is TGTGCCAGCAGTCACGGGGGACCAGGGCTTAAAAACATTCAGTACTTC.

This clonotype was observed a few times. The V call is TRBV7-2, the J call TRBJ2-7; TRBD1 matches 12 bases. J was trimmed by 4 bases and V by 5 bases; bases with no gene match: 9. Looked up from germline, CDR1 is SGHTA and CDR2 is FQGNSA. This CDR3 has 16 residues. The CDR3: CASSTTGTGGPYEQYF. DNA for the CDR3: TGTGCCAGCAGCACCACCGGGACAGGGGGCCCTTACGAGCAGTACTTC.

There are a few counts of this clonotype. The chain combines TRBV6-2 or TRBV6-3 with TRBJ2-4; maybe TRBD2 (6 bases). This CDR3 comprises 15 residues. Germline V lookup: CDR1 MNHEY, CDR2 SVGEGT. Trimming cost V 2 bases and J 2 bases, with 10 bases left between them. The CDR3 spells CASSYGGMTKNIQYF. The CDR3 region has the DNA TGTGCCAGCAGTTACGGGGGGATGACCAAAAACATTCAGTACTTC.

This clonotype came up many times. This chain links TRBV5-1 with TRBJ1-1, with D possibly matching TRBD1 (6 bases). CDR3 length: 14 amino acids. Per the germline V gene, CDR1 is SGHRS and CDR2 is YFSETQ. Trimming removed 3 bases at V and 1 base at J, with 10 bases between. The CDR3 protein is CASSWGAANTEAFF. The CDR3 nucleotides read TGCGCCAGCAGCTGGGGGGCAGCGAACACTGAAGCTTTCTTT.

This clonotype was picked up a small number of times. The V gene is TRBV27, the J gene TRBJ2-3; D is uncertain. Germline values: CDR1 MNHEY, CDR2 SMNVEV (reference sequence). This CDR3 is built from 13 residues. V lost 7 bases and J 0 bases, leaving 8 bases between the germline ends. CDR3 in amino acids: CASKRTSTDTQYF. In nucleotides, the CDR3 is TGTGCCAGCAAGAGAACAAGCACAGATACGCAGTATTTT.

The J gene is TRBJ2-5, the V gene TRBV6-6; 12 bases are shared with TRBD2. The V and J ends lost 5 bases and 4 bases, in that order; junction bases with no gene match: 8. Germline CDR1 reads MNHNY; CDR2 reads SVGAGI (reference sequence). The CDR3 length is 16 residues. The CDR3 coding sequence is TGTGCCAGCAGTCCTGGGACTAGCGGGTTGGGAGAGACCCAGTACTTC. It specifies CASSPGTSGLGETQYF.

The sample holds many counts of this clonotype. The chain recombines TRBV2 with TRBJ1-1, with D possibly being TRBD1 (5 bases). Deletions cut 8 bases from V and 1 base from J, with 23 bases between. The CDR3 consists of 17 residues. Germline V gives CDR1 SNHLY, CDR2 FYNNEI. The CDR3 region is CASGPSRDGLRNTEAFF. CDR3 coding DNA: TGTGCCAGCGGTCCCTCGCGGGACGGTTTAAGGAACACTGAAGCTTTCTTT.

V and J are TRBV11-2 and TRBJ2-3; the D is unclear. Trimming pared 6 bases from V and 7 bases from J, leaving 11 bases between. The V gene's germline CDR1 is SGHAT and CDR2 FQNNGV. This CDR3 is built from 12 residues. The CDR3 loop is CASREGGYTQYF. The CDR3 DNA sequence: TGTGCCAGCAGAGAAGGTGGATATACGCAGTATTTT.

This sequence joins TRBV28 and TRBJ1-2, with D perhaps TRBD1 (5 bases). Germline CDR1 MDHEN, CDR2 SYDVKM. V lost 6 bases and J lost 4, with 15 bases in between. The CDR3 runs 14 residues. In DNA form, the CDR3 reads TGTGCCAGCAGACTACATCCCGGGGGCTATGGCTACACCTTC. Translated, it gives CASRLHPGGYGYTF.

This clonotype has at least ten counts. The chain couples TRBV29-1 to TRBJ2-3; no firm D call. V was trimmed by 7 bases and J by 0 bases, leaving 8 bases between them. Germline V gene lookup returns CDR1 SQVTM and CDR2 ANQGSEA. The CDR3 sequence is 12 residues long. Here the CDR3 reads CSASTSTDTQYF. The CDR3 DNA follows: TGCAGCGCTTCGACTAGCACAGATACGCAGTATTTT.

This rearrangement joins TRBV20-1 to TRBJ2-1; 10 bases match TRBD2. The ends lost 4 bases at V and 7 bases at J; junction bases unmatched: 16. Germline loops: CDR1 DFQATT, CDR2 SNEGSKA (reference sequence). This CDR3 spans 17 amino acids. The CDR3 spells CSAKLRTSGPTTNEQFF. For the CDR3, the DNA is TGCAGTGCTAAACTCCGGACTAGCGGCCCAACCACAAATGAGCAGTTCTTC.

This clonotype was picked up a small number of times. The chain employs TRBV29-1 and TRBJ1-2, with TRBD1 matching 12 bases. CDR1 and CDR2 (germline): SQVTM, ANQGSEA. This CDR3 contains 12 residues. Trimming at V came to 7 bases and at J to 8 bases, leaving 5 bases not matched to a gene. The CDR3 loop is CSAGDRGPGYTF. The CDR3 region has the DNA TGCAGCGCCGGGGACAGGGGGCCAGGCTACACCTTC.

This clonotype occurred many times. The chain combines TRBV5-8 with TRBJ1-1; possibly TRBD1 for D (5 bases). V lost 4 bases, J lost 4 bases, and 14 bases lay in between. The CDR3 length is 14 residues. Germline CDR1 is SGHTS and CDR2 is YDEGEE. CDR3 region: CASSPRQGPTEAFF. CDR3 nucleotides: TGTGCCAGCAGCCCTAGGCAGGGCCCCACTGAAGCTTTCTTT.

This clonotype has more than one count but fewer than ten. This sequence joins TRBV6-2 or TRBV6-3 and TRBJ2-7; D unclear. The ends were cut back, 2 bases at V and 3 bases at J, with 11 bases in the middle. The CDR3 is made up of 14 amino acids. Per the germline V gene, CDR1 is MNHEY and CDR2 is SVGEGT. As DNA, the CDR3 is TGTGCCAGCAGTTACCACCTGTGGATCTACGAGCAGTACTTC. Residues: CASSYHLWIYEQYF.

The chain combines TRBV29-1 with TRBJ2-3; TRBD1 agrees at 11 bases. Germline V CDR1 and CDR2: SQVTM, ANQGSEA. The CDR3 has 14 amino acids. Trimming at V came to 7 bases and at J to 3 bases, leaving 6 bases not matched to a gene. The CDR3 DNA follows: TGCAGCGCCCGGACAGGGGGCGCGACAGATACGCAGTATTTT. This codes for CSARTGGATDTQYF.

V usage is TRBV3-1 and J usage is TRBJ2-7; D is ambiguous. The V gene's germline CDR1 is LGHDT and CDR2 YNNKEL (reference sequence). There are 15 residues in the CDR3. V was trimmed by 1 base and J by 4 bases, leaving 14 bases between them. Written as DNA, the CDR3 is TGTGCCAGCAGCCAAGTAATTGGGAAGGGTTACGAGCAGTACTTC. This sequence encodes CASSQVIGKGYEQYF.

This clonotype was counted a few times. This CDR3 reads CASRIQVHSYEQYF. CDR3 DNA: TGTGCCAGCAGAATCCAGGTTCACTCCTACGAGCAGTACTTC. V and J are TRBV2 and TRBJ2-7; D is unclear. Germline V gene lookup returns CDR1 SNHLY and CDR2 FYNNEI. The V and J ends lost 6 bases and 0 bases respectively, with 12 bases between them. This CDR3 is 14 amino acids long.

This clonotype was seen more than once but under ten times. The chain couples TRBV29-1 to TRBJ1-1, with unresolved D. Trimming pared 5 bases from V and 3 bases from J, leaving 13 bases between. The CDR3 is 13 amino acids. Germline V gives CDR1 SQVTM, CDR2 ANQGSEA. CDR3 in DNA: TGCAGCGTTTGGTCATATGGGCACACTGAAGCTTTCTTT. It encodes CSVWSYGHTEAFF. Supplemented by reference TRBV29-1 and TRBJ1-1, the full variable domain reads SAVISQKPSRDICQRGTSLTIQCQVDSQVTMMFWYRQQPGQSLTLIATANQGSEATYESGFVIDKFPISRPNLTFSTLTVSNMSPEDSSIYLCSVWSYGHTEAFFGQGTRLTVV.

The chain links TRBV28 to TRBJ2-3; perhaps TRBD1 as D (6 bases). From germline, CDR1 is MDHEN and CDR2 SYDVKM. Trimming shortened V by 3 bases and J by 2 bases, and 9 bases separated the two germline ends. This CDR3 comprises 14 residues. As DNA, the CDR3 is TGTGCCAGCAGTTTTGGGGGCCTCACAGATACGCAGTATTTT. Translated, it gives CASSFGGLTDTQYF.

Ten or more counts support this clonotype. The J gene is TRBJ1-5, the V gene TRBV20-1; D remains unclear. The CDR3 covers 13 residues. Germline CDR1 DFQATT, CDR2 SNEGSKA (reference sequence). V was pared by 1 base and J by 6 bases, with 10 bases between. The CDR3 protein is CSARGEGFQPQHF. The CDR3 DNA reads as TGCAGTGCTAGAGGAGAAGGGTTTCAGCCCCAGCATTTT.

This clonotype was counted a few times. The chain couples TRBV5-4 to TRBJ2-2; D is undetermined. Germline V lookup: CDR1 SGHNT, CDR2 YYREEE (reference sequence). CDR3 size: 16 residues. Trimming stripped 0 bases from V and 7 bases from J, with 16 bases between. The CDR3 sequence: CASSLDIASVGGELFF. CDR3 coding DNA: TGTGCCAGCAGCTTGGATATTGCGTCAGTAGGCGGGGAGCTGTTTTTT.

This clonotype was seen at least ten times. This rearrangement joins TRBV12-3 or TRBV12-4 to TRBJ1-3, with D perhaps TRBD1 (5 bases). V was trimmed by 6 bases and J by 1 base, leaving 7 bases between them. The CDR3 spans 13 residues. As DNA, the CDR3 is TGTGCCAGCAGCGGGGCTTCTGGAAACACCATATATTTT. The encoded protein is CASSGASGNTIYF.

This clonotype was picked up a small number of times. The rearrangement uses TRBV29-1 and TRBJ2-7; possibly TRBD1 for D (5 bases). V was pared by 7 bases and J by 2 bases, with 15 bases between. This CDR3 spans 13 amino acids. Germline V gene data show CDR1 as SQVTM and CDR2 as ANQGSEA. CDR3 bases: TGCAGCGCCCGGACACTATTAACCTACGAGCAGTACTTC. This sequence encodes CSARTLLTYEQYF.

The rearrangement uses TRBV28 and TRBJ2-5; D gene uncertain. CDR3 size: 10 residues. V was cut by 8 bases and J by 4 bases, with 5 bases left in between. Germline V lookup: CDR1 MDHEN, CDR2 SYDVKM. The CDR3 here is CASYGETQYF. CDR3 nucleotides: TGTGCCAGCTATGGAGAGACCCAGTACTTC.

This clonotype came up many times. The chain combines TRBV6-2 or TRBV6-3 with TRBJ1-2; D is undetermined. The V gene's germline CDR1 is MNHEY and CDR2 SVGEGT. The CDR3 length is 12 residues. V gave up 2 bases and J gave up 3 bases, with 4 bases separating them. The CDR3 spells CASSYPDYGYTF. The CDR3 DNA is TGTGCCAGCAGTTACCCGGACTATGGCTACACCTTC.